The text below deals with one T cell receptor beta chain. Per germline, CDR1 LGHNA and CDR2 YNFKEQ. Germline trimming cut 0 bases from V and 3 bases from J; bases unmatched to any gene: 2. The length of the CDR3 is 16 residues. This entry is derived from a study of blood T cell repertoires in COVID-19. Study context: Acute and convalescent COVID-19 samples came from the United States, Italy and Spain. Sources were T cells, B-cell-depleted T cells, or PBMCs; the material itself was cDNA or gDNA.

Authors' processing steps: Reference gene primer amplification gave estimated nucleated cell counts. TCRdb's copy holds only in-frame clones and misses some; the assay was immunoSEQ multiplex PCR. The V and J calls and clone size come from that table; D and trimming were worked out from the DNA. The table lists roughly 380,000 clones, around 84% of them singletons. The V gene is TRBV4-2, the J gene TRBJ2-1; 10 bases map to TRBD2. The TCR comes from a woman aged 18-29 years with acute or convalescent COVID-19. The sample consisted of peripheral blood. The CDR3 sequence: CASSQESSGGYNEQFF. For the CDR3, the DNA is TGTGCCAGCAGCCAAGAGTCTAGCGGGGGCTACAATGAGCAGTTCTTC.